This TCR beta chain was retrieved from a study of T-cell memory formation after mild COVID-19. Via MiXCR, TCRdb re-called the 5' RACE reads, giving one row per CDR3 protein. Altogether roughly 450,000 distinct CDR3 sequences are present, about a sixth being singletons, with the ten largest covering roughly 21%. Germline loops: CDR1 SGDLS, CDR2 YYNGEE. This CDR3 spans 12 amino acids. The V gene lost 7 bases and the J gene lost 5 bases, with 12 bases spanning the gap. The chain carries TRBV9 and TRBJ2-5, with D maybe TRBD2 (5 bases). The sequence was collected from a man between 18 and 29 years old who had mild COVID-19 (a few samples of this study predate the infection). Cell type and time point are not known. The sequenced sample consisted of PBMCs or a T cell subset sorted from them (not recorded which). CDR3 in amino acids: CASSGIDETQYF. The CDR3 DNA follows: TGTGCCAGCTCCGGGATAGATGAGACCCAGTACTTC.